The rows below give T cell receptor beta chains drawn from one sample of a study of blood T cells in healthy people across ages. TCRdb reprocessed the 5' RACE reads via MiXCR and lists one record per CDR3 protein. The sample holds 1.5 million to 2 million distinct CDR3 sequences, 28% seen once. Sequencing was performed on blood. All receptors come from a woman in her 30s in good health. CDR3s include the opening cysteine and the closing phenylalanine or tryptophan. The D gene is left open where the match is weak. Clone size is shown for a subset of rows, as once, few, many or a class of expanded clone.

D,V,size,J,DNA,CDR3
TRBD1,TRBV6-2/TRBV6-3,-,TRBJ2-1,TGTGCCAGCAGGGCGGGACAGGCATTTCTAAATGAGCAGTTCTTC,CASRAGQAFLNEQFF
-,TRBV28,few,TRBJ2-3,TGTGCCAGCAGTTTTTCTTTGACTCTCAGCACAGATACGCAGTATTTT,CASSFSLTLSTDTQYF
-,TRBV6-6,-,TRBJ2-1,TGTGCCAGCAGGGGTCGGGGGGCTGTATACAATGAGCAGTTCTTC,CASRGRGAVYNEQFF
TRBD2,TRBV10-1,-,TRBJ2-3,TGCGCCAGCAGTGAGTCGATAATAGCGGGAGTAAGTGGAGATACGCAGTATTTT,CASSESIIAGVSGDTQYF
-,TRBV28,-,TRBJ1-2,TGTGCCAGCAGAAGTCTTGGGGATGGCTACACCTTC,CASRSLGDGYTF
-,TRBV6-5,many,TRBJ2-2,TGTGCCAGCAAGGTCAGGCGTAACACCGGGGAGCTGTTTTTT,CASKVRRNTGELFF
TRBD2,TRBV6-1,many,TRBJ2-7,TGTGCCAGCAGGCTCCGGGAGCGGGGGCCTTTTGGGGGCTACGAGCAGTACTTC,CASRLRERGPFGGYEQYF
-,TRBV2,few,TRBJ2-7,TGTGCCAGCAGTGAAGCCCTACTAGATGGGGGCTACGAGCAGTACTTC,CASSEALLDGGYEQYF
TRBD1,TRBV5-1,few,TRBJ1-1,TGCGCCAGCAGTAAGGACAGGGCTGCTGAAGCTTTCTTT,CASSKDRAAEAFF
TRBD1,TRBV5-1,many,TRBJ2-7,TGCGCCAGCAGCTTGGCCCAGCAGACAGGGATCACCTACGAGCAGTACTTC,CASSLAQQTGITYEQYF
TRBD2,TRBV12-3/TRBV12-4,few,TRBJ2-5,TGTGCCAGCAGTTTAGCAACCCTTCGGACTAGCGGGGGTGGAGAGACCCAGTACTTC,CASSLATLRTSGGGETQYF
-,TRBV6-2/TRBV6-3,many,TRBJ2-7,TGTGCCAGCAGTTTTACAGATACCTACGAGCAGTACTTC,CASSFTDTYEQYF
-,TRBV20-1,once,TRBJ1-5,TGCAGTGCTAGTAGGCCAGGGCTTTATAGCAATCAGCCCCAGCATTTT,CSASRPGLYSNQPQHF
-,TRBV10-3,many,TRBJ1-2,TGTGCCATCAGTCCAAGCCCGAGGTCTGGCTACACCTTC,CAISPSPRSGYTF
-,TRBV6-5,few,TRBJ2-2,TGTGCCAGCAGTTACTCGAGGCGGTCGAACACCGGGGAGCTGTTTTTT,CASSYSRRSNTGELFF
-,TRBV24-1,few,TRBJ2-3,TGTGCCACCAGTGTTTCAGAGGGAGATACGCAGTATTTT,CATSVSEGDTQYF
-,TRBV11-2,-,TRBJ2-1,TGTGCCAGCAGCTGGACAGTAGAGCAGTTCTTC,CASSWTVEQFF
-,TRBV11-2,-,TRBJ2-7,TGTGCCAGCAGCTTAGATTGGGAGACCCAGGACTTC,CASSLDWETQDF
-,TRBV25-1,-,TRBJ2-1,TGTGCCAGCAGTGAAAGCCCCCCCTCGGACAATGAGCAGTTCTTC,CASSESPPSDNEQFF
TRBD2,TRBV12-3/TRBV12-4,many,TRBJ2-7,TGTGCCAGCAGTTTCCGCGGGGGGCCTTCGGGAGAGCAGTACTTC,CASSFRGGPSGEQYF
-,TRBV5-6,few,TRBJ2-1,TGTGCCAGCAGCCTGGGGGGCGACCAGAAGATCCACAATGAGCAGTTCTTC,CASSLGGDQKIHNEQFF
-,TRBV7-9,-,TRBJ1-4,TGTGCCAGCAGGACCTACCAGGGAACTGGGTCAGCTAATGAAAAACTGTTTTTT,CASRTYQGTGSANEKLFF
-,TRBV5-1,few,TRBJ1-2,TGCGCCAGCAGCTTGGCCGGAAACGCTAACTATGGCTACACCTTC,CASSLAGNANYGYTF
-,TRBV19,few,TRBJ2-2,TGTGCCAGTAGTATCGATCTAGGGGGGCCCTACACCGGGGAGCTGTTTTTT,CASSIDLGGPYTGELFF
-,TRBV7-8,few,TRBJ2-7,TGTGCCAGCAGCACCTTCCGCCGCACAGACAGCTCCTACGAGCAGTACTTC,CASSTFRRTDSSYEQYF
-,TRBV7-2,-,TRBJ2-3,TGTGCCAGCAGCTTTCTAAGCGGGAGCACAGATACGCAGTATTTT,CASSFLSGSTDTQYF
TRBD1,TRBV18,few,TRBJ1-2,TGTGCCAGCTCACGGGGACAGTCAGCTAACTATGGCTACACCTTC,CASSRGQSANYGYTF
TRBD1,TRBV12-3/TRBV12-4,few,TRBJ1-6,TGTGCCAGCAGTTTGTTGACAGGGCCCTTGGGATCACCCCTCCACTTT,CASSLLTGPLGSPLHF
-,TRBV3-1,few,TRBJ2-7,TGTGCCAGCAGCCGGGCGATAGGGGGTTTCGAGCAGTACTTC,CASSRAIGGFEQYF
TRBD1,TRBV30,-,TRBJ1-1,TGTGCCTGGAGTAAGTGGGACAGGGGAGGGCGAGGGAACACTGAAGCTTTCTTT,CAWSKWDRGGRGNTEAFF
-,TRBV3-1,few,TRBJ2-1,TGTGCCAGCAGCCCTCCCCCGACTAGTGGGGGAACCAATGAGCAGTTCTTC,CASSPPPTSGGTNEQFF
TRBD2,TRBV2,-,TRBJ2-5,TGTGCCAGCAGTGAAACGAGCGGGGGGGAAGAGACCCAGTACTTC,CASSETSGGEETQYF
TRBD2,TRBV7-2,many,TRBJ2-7,TGTGCCAGCAGCTTCACTAGCGGGGGCTCCTACGAGCAGTACTTC,CASSFTSGGSYEQYF
-,TRBV4-1,-,TRBJ2-3,TGCGCCAGCAGCCAAGAGTGGGCTAGCCTCCTACCAGATACGCAGTATTTT,CASSQEWASLLPDTQYF
-,TRBV27,few,TRBJ2-7,TGTGCCAGCACTCAAAACCCCTCGGGCCAAACGGAGCAGTACTTC,CASTQNPSGQTEQYF
TRBD2,TRBV20-1,many,TRBJ2-7,TGCAGTGCTAGGGGGACTACAGCCTACGAGCAGTACTTC,CSARGTTAYEQYF
-,TRBV20-1,few,TRBJ1-2,TGCAGTGCAAAGGAGGGTTATGGGGGTCAGGATGGCTACACCTTC,CSAKEGYGGQDGYTF
-,TRBV6-1,-,TRBJ2-2,TGTGCCAGCAGTGAAATGGCAGGGCGGGTCACCGGGGAGCTGTTTTTT,CASSEMAGRVTGELFF
-,TRBV20-1,-,TRBJ2-1,TGCAGTGCTAACAACCTCCGGGCCCAAGAGCAGTTCTTC,CSANNLRAQEQFF
TRBD1,TRBV27,many,TRBJ2-7,TGTGCCAGCAGTTTCATTGACAGGGAAGCCTTACGCGAGCAGTACTTC,CASSFIDREALREQYF
TRBD2,TRBV20-1,few,TRBJ2-1,TGCAGTGCATCTCGGACTAGCGGGAGGTACAATGAGCAGTTCTTC,CSASRTSGRYNEQFF
TRBD1,TRBV7-8,-,TRBJ1-6,TGTGCCAGCAGCGCTGGCCCGGGACAGGGAATCTTTAACCTCCACTTT,CASSAGPGQGIFNLHF
TRBD1,TRBV20-1,few,TRBJ1-6,TGCAGTGCGGACAGGTGTAATGGGGATAATTCACCCCTCCACTTT,CSADRCNGDNSPLHF
-,TRBV12-3/TRBV12-4,-,TRBJ1-1,TGTGCCAGCAGTTGGGCGGACAAGAACACTGAAGCTTTCTTT,CASSWADKNTEAFF
TRBD1,TRBV20-1,many,TRBJ2-7,TGCAGTGCTAGCAGGGGGAGCTCCTACGAGCAGTACTTC,CSASRGSSYEQYF
-,TRBV5-1,many,TRBJ2-1,TGCGCCAGCAACGCCGGGACCCCGATTTACAATGAGCAGTTCTTC,CASNAGTPIYNEQFF